A single sample is the source of the 29 T cell receptor beta chains below, sequenced in a study of type 1 regulatory T cells. The antigens of these receptors remain unknown. Each CDR3 protein gets one entry after TCRdb re-called the reads with MiXCR. This sample has roughly 21,000 distinct CDR3 sequences; approximately 51% occur once, and the top ten carry 4.8%. Sequencing was carried out using cultured T cells, either the whole culture or a sorted T cell fraction (not recorded which). The source of these receptors is a human donor in good health.

This clonotype was observed many times. The V gene is TRBV7-2, the J gene TRBJ2-3, with 9 bases aligning to TRBD2. The CDR3 contains 15 residues. Trimming cost V 2 bases and J 2 bases; bases outside gene matches: 2. Germline CDR1 and CDR2: SGHTA and FQGNSA. The CDR3 reads CASSLSSGTTDTQYF. The CDR3 DNA sequence: TGTGCCAGCAGCTTATCTAGCGGGACCACAGATACGCAGTATTTT. Full variable domain (rest looked up from reference TRBV7-2 and TRBJ2-3): GAGVSQSPSNKVTEKGKDVELRCDPISGHTALYWYRQSLGQGLEFLIYFQGNSAPDKSGLPSDRFSAERTGGSVSTLTIQRTQQEDSAVYLCASSLSSGTTDTQYFGPGTRLTVL.

The chain joins TRBV2 to TRBJ1-5, with 9 bases matching TRBD1. The CDR3 sequence is 15 residues long. CDR1 and CDR2 from the germline V gene are SNHLY and FYNNEI. J was trimmed by 9 bases and V by 7 bases; bases with no gene match: 13. The DNA of the CDR3 is TGTGCCAGCACGCTCGGGGACAGGGCCCCGTCGCCCCAGCATTTT. Its translation is CASTLGDRAPSPQHF. Drawing the rest from reference TRBV2 and TRBJ1-5, the complete variable domain is EPEVTQTPSHQVTQMGQEVILRCVPISNHLYFYWYRQILGQKVEFLVSFYNNEISEKSEIFDDQFSVERPDGSNFTLKIRSTKLEDSAMYFCASTLGDRAPSPQHFGDGTRLSIL.

This clonotype showed up just a few times. The chain is built from TRBV7-3 and TRBJ1-2, with a weak D call TRBD1 (5 bases). Germline assignment: CDR1 SGHTA and CDR2 FQGTGA. The CDR3 runs 13 residues. V gave up 6 bases and J gave up 2 bases, with 10 bases separating them. As DNA, the CDR3 is TGTGCCAGCAGTGAACAGGCGAACTATGGCTACACCTTC. Protein product: CASSEQANYGYTF.

The genes are TRBV5-4 and TRBJ2-6; the match to TRBD1 covers 8 bases. The CDR3 is 16 amino acids. CDR1 is SGHNT, CDR2 YYREEE, per germline (reference sequence). Unmatched junction bases numbered 3, after V lost 4 bases and J lost 0 bases. The CDR3 bases are TGTGCCAGCAGCCCCGGGACAGGCTCTGGGGCCAACGTCCTGACTTTC. Its translation: CASSPGTGSGANVLTF.

The J gene is TRBJ2-3, the V gene TRBV27, with TRBD2 matching over 7 bases. Losses at the gene ends were 9 bases for V and 0 bases for J; bases not matched to a gene: 12. This CDR3 is built from 16 residues. Germline-derived CDR1 and CDR2 are MNHEY and SMNVEV (reference sequence). The CDR3 loop is CASSHGGKNSTDTQYF. The CDR3 region has the DNA TGTGCCAGTTCTCACGGGGGGAAGAATAGCACAGATACGCAGTATTTT.

The V and J genes are TRBV4-2 and TRBJ2-3; D gene unclear. The CDR3 runs to 15 residues. V lost 1 base, J lost 0 bases, and 8 bases lay in between. Germline V lookup: CDR1 LGHNA, CDR2 YNFKEQ. The CDR3 nucleotides are TGTGCCAGCAGCCAAGGGGAAGGGAGCACAGATACGCAGTATTTT. Residues: CASSQGEGSTDTQYF.

The J gene is TRBJ1-2, the V gene TRBV29-1, with a weak D call TRBD1 (5 bases). V lost 4 bases and J lost 4, with 13 bases in between. Germline CDR1 and CDR2: SQVTM and ANQGSEA. This CDR3 has 13 residues. DNA for the CDR3: TGCAGCGTTGGAGGGGCCGGAAGCTATGGCTACACCTTC. It yields the protein CSVGGAGSYGYTF.

Concerning this clonotype itself: This clone may be a read error of a much larger clone one base away. The chain links TRBV10-3 to TRBJ2-7, with 11 bases fitting TRBD2. From germline, CDR1 is ENHRY and CDR2 SYGVKD. The V gene end was trimmed by 3 bases and the J gene end by 11 bases; junction bases not matched to a gene: 12. This CDR3 has 15 amino acids. The CDR3 sequence is CAISDLAGGPLGEYF. The CDR3 DNA sequence: TGTGCCATCAGTGATCTAGCGGGGGGACCTTTGGGGGAGTACTTC.

This chain joins TRBV28 and TRBJ1-6, with TRBD1 identical over 10 bases. Trimming at V came to 5 bases and at J to 14 bases, leaving 15 bases not matched to a gene. Germline V gene lookup returns CDR1 MDHEN and CDR2 SYDVKM. This CDR3 spans 16 amino acids. The chain's CDR3 is CASSLPGQGPRWALHF. DNA of the CDR3: TGTGCCAGCAGTCTTCCGGGACAGGGGCCCCGGTGGGCCCTCCACTTT.

The chain uses TRBV20-1 and TRBJ2-5; D gene ambiguous. V lost 2 bases to trimming and J lost 1 base, with 2 bases between them. Per the germline V gene, CDR1 is DFQATT and CDR2 is SNEGSKA (reference sequence). The CDR3 contains 11 residues. The CDR3 spells CSARFQETQYF. The CDR3 nucleotides are TGCAGTGCTAGATTCCAAGAGACCCAGTACTTC.

This clonotype was observed a handful of times. The genes are TRBV12-3 or TRBV12-4 and TRBJ2-2; 11 nucleotides agree with TRBD2. With 5 bases clipped from V and 0 bases from J, the junction kept 11 bases outside the gene matches. The CDR3 spans 19 residues. The CDR3 DNA sequence: TGTGCCAGCAGTACTAGCGGGGGACTTTCGTTCGCGAACACCGGGGAGCTGTTTTTT. Translated: CASSTSGGLSFANTGELFF.

The chain uses TRBV6-2 or TRBV6-3 and TRBJ1-5; D possibly corresponds to TRBD1 (5 bases). The CDR3 totals 14 residues. Germline CDR1 MNHEY, CDR2 SVGEGT. Trimming took 7 bases from V and 2 from J, leaving 12 bases between them. The CDR3 region is CASMGGVGNQPQHF. The CDR3 DNA sequence: TGTGCCAGCATGGGAGGGGTGGGCAATCAGCCCCAGCATTTT.

V is TRBV7-2 and J is TRBJ2-7; TRBD1 agrees at 10 bases. Germline V lookup: CDR1 SGHTA, CDR2 FQGNSA. Trimming at V came to 4 bases and at J to 3 bases, leaving 6 bases not matched to a gene. This CDR3 has 15 amino acids. The CDR3: CASSYRDRGDYEQYF. As DNA, the CDR3 is TGTGCCAGCAGCTACCGGGACAGGGGAGACTACGAGCAGTACTTC.

The gene calls are TRBV2 and TRBJ2-7; possible D gene TRBD2, 5 bases. Germline V gene lookup returns CDR1 SNHLY and CDR2 FYNNEI. The CDR3 runs to 13 residues. The V gene lost 6 bases and the J gene lost 3 bases, with 12 bases spanning the gap. CDR3 region: CASRWEKIYEQYF. The CDR3 nucleotides read TGTGCCAGCAGGTGGGAGAAAATCTACGAGCAGTACTTC.

The chain links TRBV4-1 to TRBJ1-5; the D gene is possibly TRBD1 (5 bases). The CDR3 extends over 15 amino acids. Trimming cost V 3 bases and J 3 bases, with 12 bases left between them. CDR1 MGHRA and CDR2 YSYEKL come from the germline V gene. The CDR3 sequence is CASSQLGVNNQPQHF. The CDR3 nucleotides read TGCGCCAGCAGCCAGCTAGGGGTAAACAATCAGCCCCAGCATTTT.

This clonotype was seen a single time. This chain joins TRBV20-1 and TRBJ1-6; 7 positions match TRBD1. This CDR3 region has 14 residues. Unmatched junction bases numbered 2, after V lost 1 base and J lost 5 bases. Germline lookup yields CDR1 DFQATT and CDR2 SNEGSKA (reference sequence). The CDR3 loop is CSARVGQNNSPLHF. The DNA for the CDR3 is TGCAGTGCTAGAGTGGGACAGAATAATTCACCCCTCCACTTT.

This chain connects TRBV19 to TRBJ2-2; D gene uncertain. V shed 4 bases and J shed 0 bases, with 3 bases lying between them. From germline, CDR1 is LNHDA and CDR2 SQIVND (reference sequence). The CDR3 runs to 13 residues. The DNA of the CDR3 is TGTGCCAGTAGTAATCCGAACACCGGGGAGCTGTTTTTT. It specifies CASSNPNTGELFF.

This clonotype was detected ten times or more. The V call is TRBV15, the J call TRBJ2-7; 10 nucleotides agree with TRBD2. CDR3 length: 16 residues. Germline CDR1 and CDR2: LNHNV and YYDKDF (reference sequence). With 1 base clipped from V and 4 bases from J, the junction kept 7 bases outside the gene matches. CDR3 DNA sequence: TGTGCCACCAGCAGAGGTTTTGCTAGCGGGGGTTACGAGCAGTACTTC. Translating gives CATSRGFASGGYEQYF. The full variable domain, in which reference TRBV15 and TRBJ2-7 provide the parts outside the CDR3, is DAMVIQNPRYQVTQFGKPVTLSCSQTLNHNVMYWYQQKSSQAPKLLFHYYDKDFNNEADTPDNFQSRRPNTSFCFLDIRSPGLGDTAMYLCATSRGFASGGYEQYFGPGTRLTVT.

This chain uses TRBV7-2 with TRBJ2-7, with a weak D call TRBD2 (7 bases). The CDR3 covers 15 residues. V lost 1 base and J lost 0, with 10 bases in between. Germline values: CDR1 SGHTA, CDR2 FQGNSA. The chain's CDR3 is CASSLDGGRSYEQYF. The DNA of the CDR3 is TGTGCCAGCAGCTTAGACGGGGGGCGCTCCTACGAGCAGTACTTC.

This chain links TRBV6-5 with TRBJ1-5, with D perhaps matching TRBD1 (5 bases). Germline CDR1 and CDR2: MNHEY and SVGAGI. Between the trimmed V and J ends, which lost 0 bases and 1 base, there was a span of 10 bases. This CDR3 comprises 16 residues. CDR3 nucleotides: TGTGCCAGCAGTTACTCCGGGTGGGGGAGCAATCAGCCCCAGCATTTT. Its protein is CASSYSGWGSNQPQHF.

This clonotype came up many times. The chain has TRBV5-4 and TRBJ2-3, with 7 positions matching TRBD2. The ends lost 6 bases at V and 3 bases at J; junction bases unmatched: 16. The germline V gene has CDR1 SGHNT and CDR2 YYREEE (reference sequence). The CDR3 totals 17 residues. This chain's CDR3 is CASTPFGGTLRTDTQYF. DNA for the CDR3: TGTGCCAGCACCCCTTTCGGGGGGACTCTTCGTACAGATACGCAGTATTTT.

The J gene is TRBJ2-3, the V gene TRBV7-3; weak D call: TRBD1 (5 bases). V was shortened by 4 bases and J by 2 bases, with 13 bases between the two germline ends. The CDR3 totals 15 residues. Germline V gives CDR1 SGHTA, CDR2 FQGTGA. The DNA of the CDR3 is TGTGCCAGCAGCTCGCAGGGATGGGACACAGATACGCAGTATTTT. It is translated as CASSSQGWDTDTQYF.

Only a few counts were recorded for this clonotype. The J gene is TRBJ1-1, the V gene TRBV7-2; possible D gene TRBD1, 6 bases. Germline values: CDR1 SGHTA, CDR2 FQGNSA. Trimming removed 4 bases from V and 4 bases from J, with 19 bases in between. The CDR3 runs to 16 residues. CDR3 DNA sequence: TGTGCCAGCAGCTCACGCCGCGGGGGCGGGGGCACTGAAGCTTTCTTT. Residues: CASSSRRGGGGTEAFF.

V gene TRBV6-5 combines with J gene TRBJ1-5, with D possibly matching TRBD1 (6 bases). The CDR3 consists of 12 residues. Germline V gives CDR1 MNHEY, CDR2 SVGAGI. V lost 8 bases to trimming and J lost 7 bases, with 12 bases between them. The CDR3 spells CASRGAGQPQHF. The CDR3 region has the DNA TGTGCCAGCCGGGGGGCAGGGCAGCCCCAGCATTTT.

This clonotype was recorded many times. The DNA of the CDR3 is TGTGCCAGCAACTCTCGGGGGCGCGGGGGCTACACCTTC. It is translated as CASNSRGRGGYTF. V and J are TRBV6-5 and TRBJ1-2; D may be TRBD1 (6 bases). The CDR3 has 13 residues. V lost 7 bases to trimming and J lost 8 bases, with 17 bases between them. Germline CDR1 is MNHEY and CDR2 is SVGAGI.

This clonotype was observed a few times. The V gene is TRBV12-3 or TRBV12-4, the J gene TRBJ1-5; D ambiguous. The CDR3 consists of 13 residues. V dropped 5 bases and J dropped 0 bases, with 5 bases sitting between them. The CDR3 DNA follows: TGTGCCAGCAGTCAAATTAGCAATCAGCCCCAGCATTTT. It specifies CASSQISNQPQHF.

This clonotype is medium-sized. CDR3 DNA sequence: TGCGCCAGCAGCTTGCGGGGGAACTACGAGCAGTACTTC. Translated: CASSLRGNYEQYF. The chain couples TRBV5-1 to TRBJ2-7; a weak D match, TRBD2 (6 bases). The CDR3 length is 13 residues. The V and J ends lost 1 base and 3 bases respectively, with 8 bases between them. Germline loops: CDR1 SGHRS, CDR2 YFSETQ.

This sequence joins TRBV6-1 and TRBJ1-5, with 9 bases aligning to TRBD1. The V gene end was trimmed by 4 bases and the J gene end by 3 bases; junction bases not matched to a gene: 7. The CDR3 consists of 16 residues. Germline loops: CDR1 MNHNS, CDR2 SASEGT. The CDR3 nucleotides are TGTGCCAGCAGTGCTAGCGACAGGGGGGCCAATCAGCCCCAGCATTTT. It specifies CASSASDRGANQPQHF.

This rearrangement joins TRBV5-5 to TRBJ1-2, with D possibly TRBD1 on 5 matching bases. Germline V gives CDR1 SGHKS, CDR2 YYEKEE (reference sequence). This CDR3 is built from 14 residues. V lost 0 bases to trimming and J lost 6 bases, with 12 bases between them. The CDR3 loop is CASSLAQGRDGYTF. For the CDR3, the DNA is TGTGCCAGCAGCTTGGCCCAGGGTAGGGATGGCTACACCTTC.